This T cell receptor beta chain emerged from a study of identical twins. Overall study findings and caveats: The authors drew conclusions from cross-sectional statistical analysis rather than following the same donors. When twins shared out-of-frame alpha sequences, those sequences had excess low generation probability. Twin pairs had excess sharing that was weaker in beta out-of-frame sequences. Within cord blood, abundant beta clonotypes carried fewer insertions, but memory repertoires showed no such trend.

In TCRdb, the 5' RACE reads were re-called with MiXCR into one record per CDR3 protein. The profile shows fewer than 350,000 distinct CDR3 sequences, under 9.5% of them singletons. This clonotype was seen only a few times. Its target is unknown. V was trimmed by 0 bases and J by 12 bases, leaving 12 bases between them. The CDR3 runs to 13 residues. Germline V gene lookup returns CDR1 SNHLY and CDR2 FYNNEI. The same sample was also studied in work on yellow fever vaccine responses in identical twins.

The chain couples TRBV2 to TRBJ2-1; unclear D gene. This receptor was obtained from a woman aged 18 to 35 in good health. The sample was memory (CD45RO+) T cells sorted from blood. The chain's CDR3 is CASSEAFGPPQFF. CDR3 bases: TGTGCCAGCAGTGAAGCGTTTGGCCCCCCGCAGTTCTTC.